This T cell receptor beta chain is from a study of T cell responses to AZD1222 COVID-19 vaccine. Study information: Second doses were pooled across both intervals (about 4 or about 12 weeks).

Concerning this clone: What it recognizes is unknown.

Here immunoSEQ multiplex PCR was the method, and the copy in TCRdb shows in-frame clones only, minus some. The table lists about 84,000 clones, about 85% of them singletons. V lost 0 bases to trimming and J lost 1 base, with 6 bases between them. CDR1 is ENHRY, CDR2 SYGVKD, per germline. The CDR3 has 14 amino acids. General study findings and limits: Targets within unmutated variant regions were reportedly found for nearly half of spike-specific TCRs. Females made up more of the donors, who were largely white British, and clonal diversity may have come out too low.

J is TRBJ1-1 and V is TRBV10-3, with D unclear. Here the sequenced sample was peripheral blood, taken on day 0 of AZD1222 vaccination. This receptor was identified in an adult in good health. The CDR3 protein is CAISESGANTEAFF. The CDR3 coding sequence is TGTGCCATCAGTGAGTCCGGCGCGAACACTGAAGCTTTCTTT.